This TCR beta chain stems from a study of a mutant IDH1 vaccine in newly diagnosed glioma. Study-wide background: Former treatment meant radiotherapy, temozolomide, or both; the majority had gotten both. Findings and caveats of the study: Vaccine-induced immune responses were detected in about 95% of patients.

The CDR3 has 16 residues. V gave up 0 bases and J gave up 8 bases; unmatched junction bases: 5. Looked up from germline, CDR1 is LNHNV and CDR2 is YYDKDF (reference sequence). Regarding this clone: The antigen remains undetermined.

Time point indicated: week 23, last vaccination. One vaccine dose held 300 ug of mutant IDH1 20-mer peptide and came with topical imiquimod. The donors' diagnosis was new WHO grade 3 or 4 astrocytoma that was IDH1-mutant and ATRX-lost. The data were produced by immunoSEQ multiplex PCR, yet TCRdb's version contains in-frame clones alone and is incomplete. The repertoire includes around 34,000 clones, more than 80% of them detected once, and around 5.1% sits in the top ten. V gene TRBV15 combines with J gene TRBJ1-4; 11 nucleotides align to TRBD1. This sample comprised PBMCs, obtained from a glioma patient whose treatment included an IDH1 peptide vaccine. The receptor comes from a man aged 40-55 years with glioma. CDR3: CATSRDGQGAWEKLFF. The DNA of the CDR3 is TGTGCCACCAGCAGAGATGGACAGGGGGCCTGGGAAAAACTGTTTTTT.